This entry lists 23 T cell receptor beta chains sequenced from one sample in a study of long-term antiretroviral therapy in people with HIV. Samples were assayed with immunoSEQ v3.0 at survey level. Libraries were prepared by immunoSEQ multiplex PCR; TCRdb keeps only in-frame clonotypes and omits some of them. The sample has around 19,000 clones; 90% are singletons. The material sequenced was unsorted PBMCs, taken about 4.1 years before starting antiretroviral therapy. Source of these receptors: a woman aged 25 to 39 with HIV.

The CDR3 protein is CAWSVNTGGEKLFF. The CDR3 nucleotides read TGTGCCTGGAGTGTCAACACGGGAGGGGAAAAACTGTTTTTT. J is TRBJ1-4 and V is TRBV30; unclear D gene. Per the germline V gene, CDR1 is GTSNPN and CDR2 is SVGIG (reference sequence). The ends were cut back, 0 bases at V and 8 bases at J, with 13 bases in the middle. This CDR3 region has 14 residues.

V is TRBV27 and J is TRBJ2-7; no firm D call. Germline V gene sequence: CDR1 MNHEY, CDR2 SMNVEV (reference sequence). This CDR3 spans 15 amino acids. V shed 2 bases and J shed 0 bases, with 11 bases lying between them. The CDR3 DNA reads TGTGCCAGCAGTTTAACGTGGGTCCGCTCCTACGAGCAGTACTTC. The encoded protein is CASSLTWVRSYEQYF.

The V call is TRBV7-2, the J call TRBJ1-1, with a possible D match to TRBD1 (5 bases). Looked up from germline, CDR1 is SGHTA and CDR2 is FQGNSA. V was pared by 0 bases and J by 4 bases, with 9 bases between. The CDR3 runs to 14 residues. CDR3 sequence (DNA): TGTGCCAGCAGCTTAGCGCCAAGGGGCACTGAAGCTTTCTTT. This encodes CASSLAPRGTEAFF.

The chain couples TRBV7-9 to TRBJ2-5; D remains unclear. The CDR3 contains 17 residues. V lost 0 bases to trimming and J lost 2 bases, with 16 bases between them. Germline assignment: CDR1 SEHNR and CDR2 FQNEAQ (reference sequence). DNA of the CDR3: TGTGCCAGCAGCTTAGCGGCACGGATAGCAATACAAGAGACCCAGTACTTC. It codes for CASSLAARIAIQETQYF.

With regard to this clone: The identical CDR3 is also encoded by other nucleotide sequences in the sample. CDR3 loop: CASSLVGGYGYTF. CDR3 DNA: TGTGCCAGCAGCTTGGTTGGGGGCTATGGCTACACCTTC. The chain joins TRBV5-4 to TRBJ1-2; tentatively, D is TRBD1 (5 bases). Trimming stripped 0 bases from V and 4 bases from J, with 7 bases between. The CDR3 runs 13 residues. Germline loops: CDR1 SGHNT, CDR2 YYREEE (reference sequence).

The CDR3 nucleotides are TGTGCCAGCAGCTTAGATCAAACAGATACGCAGTATTTT. Translating gives CASSLDQTDTQYF. The rearrangement uses TRBV11-3 and TRBJ2-3; D is unresolved. This CDR3 is 13 amino acids long. CDR1 is SGHNT, CDR2 YENEEA, per germline. V was trimmed by 0 bases and J by 3 bases, leaving 4 bases between them.

The V call is TRBV9, the J call TRBJ1-1; a possible D gene is TRBD1 (6 bases). Germline V lookup: CDR1 SGDLS, CDR2 YYNGEE. The CDR3 runs 15 residues. Trimming pared 0 bases from V and 4 bases from J, leaving 13 bases between. The CDR3 region is CASSVGQGLGTEAFF. CDR3 bases: TGTGCCAGCAGCGTAGGCCAGGGGCTGGGCACTGAAGCTTTCTTT.

The chain recombines TRBV29-1 with TRBJ1-4, with D maybe TRBD1 (5 bases). Per the germline V gene, CDR1 is SQVTM and CDR2 is ANQGSEA. CDR3 length: 11 amino acids. Deletions cut 6 bases from V and 4 bases from J, with 6 bases between. CDR3 nucleotides: TGCAGCGTGACAGATAATGAAAAACTGTTTTTT. It encodes CSVTDNEKLFF.

The rearrangement uses TRBV18 and TRBJ2-7, with 11 bases lining up with TRBD2. Germline assignment: CDR1 KGHSH and CDR2 LQKENI. Unmatched junction bases numbered 5, after V lost 4 bases and J lost 3 bases. This CDR3 has 15 residues. CDR3: CASSRSGLADYEQYF. The CDR3 bases are TGTGCCAGCTCACGTTCGGGACTAGCGGACTACGAGCAGTACTTC.

The rearrangement joins TRBV4-2 to TRBJ2-4, with D unclear. This CDR3 has 17 residues. Trimming took 0 bases from V and 0 from J, leaving 12 bases between them. Germline V gene lookup returns CDR1 LGHNA and CDR2 YNFKEQ. The CDR3, as DNA: TGTGCCAGCAGCCAAGATGTGACATTCCTAGCCAAAAACATTCAGTACTTC. Translation: CASSQDVTFLAKNIQYF.

The rearrangement links TRBV9 to TRBJ1-6; a weak D match, TRBD1 (5 bases). Germline V gene data show CDR1 as SGDLS and CDR2 as YYNGEE. This CDR3 has 13 amino acids. Trimming cost V 7 bases and J 7 bases, with 12 bases left between them. Written as DNA, the CDR3 is TGTGCCAGCTCAGGGTCCACGAATTCACCCCTCCACTTT. Its protein product is CASSGSTNSPLHF.

The chain employs TRBV11-3 and TRBJ2-3; 8 bases are a match to TRBD2. V gave up 5 bases and J gave up 2 bases; unmatched junction bases: 3. This CDR3 has 14 residues. Germline V CDR1 and CDR2: SGHNT, YENEEA. The CDR3 here is CASSQRGLTDTQYF. The CDR3, as DNA: TGTGCCAGCAGCCAGCGGGGGCTCACAGATACGCAGTATTTT.

J is TRBJ1-5 and V is TRBV7-2; 7 positions agree with TRBD1. Germline assignment: CDR1 SGHTA and CDR2 FQGNSA. This CDR3 region has 15 residues. After removal of 5 bases from V and 8 bases from J, the junction contained 12 bases not matched to a gene. As DNA, the CDR3 is TGTGCCAGCAGCGTCCGACAGGGACTGGGGGAGCCCCAGCATTTT. Translated, it gives CASSVRQGLGEPQHF. The full variable domain, rest sourced from reference TRBV7-2 and TRBJ1-5, is GAGVSQSPSNKVTEKGKDVELRCDPISGHTALYWYRQSLGQGLEFLIYFQGNSAPDKSGLPSDRFSAERTGGSVSTLTIQRTQQEDSAVYLCASSVRQGLGEPQHFGDGTRLSIL.

The V and J genes are TRBV4-3 and TRBJ1-4; D possibly corresponds to TRBD1 (5 bases). The CDR3 loop spans 15 amino acids. Deletions cut 4 bases from V and 1 base from J, with 10 bases between. The germline CDR1 and CDR2 sequences are LGHNA and YSLEER. The CDR3 is CASSRSRGTNEKLFF. The CDR3 bases are TGCGCCAGCAGCCGCTCGAGGGGAACTAATGAAAAACTGTTTTTT.

This clone was detected only once. The V call is TRBV14, the J call TRBJ2-2; D not certain. The CDR3 spans 15 residues. Trimming shortened V by 0 bases and J by 9 bases, and 14 bases separated the two germline ends. Germline CDR1 SGHDN, CDR2 FVKESK. CDR3: CASSQDSTSSRELFF. CDR3 sequence (DNA): TGTGCCAGCAGCCAAGATTCGACCAGCTCCCGGGAGCTGTTTTTT. The whole variable domain, remainder taken from reference TRBV14 and TRBJ2-2, is EAGVTQFPSHSVIEKGQTVTLRCDPISGHDNLYWYRRVMGKEIKFLLHFVKESKQDESGMPNNRFLAERTGGTYSTLKVQPAELEDSGVYFCASSQDSTSSRELFFGEGSRLTVL.

J is TRBJ1-5 and V is TRBV27; D gene ambiguous. Trimming stripped 5 bases from V and 5 bases from J, with 10 bases between. CDR3 length: 13 amino acids. Germline V CDR1 and CDR2: MNHEY, SMNVEV (reference sequence). The CDR3 DNA follows: TGTGCCAGCAGTCGGGCACTACATCAGCCCCAGCATTTT. Translating it yields CASSRALHQPQHF.

This clone was detected a few times. The chain combines TRBV7-9 with TRBJ2-5, with 9 bases that match TRBD2. J gave up 0 bases and V 7 bases, and 12 bases lay outside the gene matches. CDR3 length: 17 residues. Germline V gene data show CDR1 as SEHNR and CDR2 as FQNEAQ (reference sequence). CDR3 sequence: CASKVGGGAKYQETQYF. The CDR3 bases are TGTGCCAGCAAGGTGGGCGGGGGGGCCAAGTACCAAGAGACCCAGTACTTC. The whole variable domain, filled in from reference TRBV7-9 and TRBJ2-5, reads DTGVSQNPRHKITKRGQNVTFRCDPISEHNRLYWYRQTLGQGPEFLTYFQNEAQLEKSRLLSDRFSAERPKGSFSTLEIQRTEQGDSAMYLCASKVGGGAKYQETQYFGPGTRLLVL.

The V gene is TRBV5-6, the J gene TRBJ1-5, with unresolved D. V lost 0 bases and J lost 7, with 11 bases in between. The CDR3 contains 14 residues. CDR1 and CDR2 from the germline V gene are SGHDT and YYEEEE. The CDR3 DNA is TGTGCCAGCAGCTTGGGAAAGGGTCGCCAGCCCCAGCATTTT. Protein product: CASSLGKGRQPQHF.

V is TRBV9 and J is TRBJ1-2; D not resolved. The CDR3 extends over 12 amino acids. Trimming took off 3 bases at V and 8 bases at J, with 11 bases between the two ends. Germline CDR1 is SGDLS and CDR2 is YYNGEE. The CDR3 here is CASSAPSGGYTF. CDR3 nucleotide sequence: TGTGCCAGCAGCGCGCCGAGTGGGGGCTACACCTTC.

The genes are TRBV5-6 and TRBJ1-3; no reliable D call. There are 17 residues in the CDR3. Germline V lookup: CDR1 SGHDT, CDR2 YYEEEE. Between the trimmed V and J ends, which lost 0 bases and 0 bases, there was a span of 13 bases. This CDR3 reads CASSLAAYGSSGNTIYF. The CDR3 DNA sequence: TGTGCCAGCAGCTTGGCGGCTTACGGAAGCTCTGGAAACACCATATATTTT.

J is TRBJ2-7 and V is TRBV29-1, with a tentative D call TRBD2 (7 bases). CDR1 SQVTM and CDR2 ANQGSEA come from the germline V gene. Trimming shortened V by 1 base and J by 5 bases, and 15 bases separated the two germline ends. The CDR3 totals 14 residues. This chain's CDR3 is CSVEVGGGSDEQYF. The CDR3 DNA reads as TGCAGCGTTGAAGTTGGGGGGGGCTCGGACGAGCAGTACTTC.

The rearrangement links TRBV13 to TRBJ2-3; 8 bases line up with TRBD2. This CDR3 comprises 16 residues. The ends lost 0 bases at V and 2 bases at J; junction bases unmatched: 4. CDR1 and CDR2 (germline): PRHDT, FYEKMQ (reference sequence). The CDR3 coding sequence is TGTGCCAGCAGCTTAGGGCGGGGGGACCTCACAGATACGCAGTATTTT. Protein sequence: CASSLGRGDLTDTQYF. The variable domain in full, with the rest retrieved from reference TRBV13 and TRBJ2-3, is AAGVIQSPRHLIKEKRETATLKCYPIPRHDTVYWYQQGPGQDPQFLISFYEKMQSDKGSIPDRFSAQQFSDYHSELNMSSLELGDSALYFCASSLGRGDLTDTQYFGPGTRLTVL.

V gene TRBV2 combines with J gene TRBJ2-7; 7 bases are shared with TRBD2. Germline trimming cut 2 bases from V and 6 bases from J; bases unmatched to any gene: 7. This CDR3 is 14 amino acids long. The germline gives CDR1 SNHLY, CDR2 FYNNEI. The CDR3 coding sequence is TGTGCCAGCAGTGAAAGGGAGGGTCGGCCCGAGCAGTACTTC. Translation gives CASSEREGRPEQYF.